This T cell receptor beta chain originates from a study of beta chain features in type 1 diabetes. Broader study findings: Within each of all four CD4+ subsets, Type 1 diabetes patients had TCRB CDR3s that were moderately but significantly shorter.

TCRB transcripts that were expressed got sequenced, as all of the isolated RNA had been reverse transcribed. Method: immunoSEQ multiplex PCR; TCRdb's copy keeps in-frame clones and lacks some. Of more than 550,000 clones listed, 11% to 15% are singletons. This clone has a handful of counts. Its antigen remains unidentified. Germline V gene data show CDR1 as KGHSH and CDR2 as LQKENI. V lost 1 base, J lost 3 bases, and 4 bases lay in between. This CDR3 contains 13 residues. This receptor was obtained from a man aged 18-30 years with type 1 diabetes. The specimen was naive CD4+ T cells from blood. V usage is TRBV18 and J usage is TRBJ2-1; no clear D gene. CDR3 DNA: TGTGCCAGCTCACCACGCAGCTACAATGAGCAGTTCTTC. This codes for CASSPRSYNEQFF.